This T cell receptor (beta chain) originates from a study of Graves' ophthalmopathy and Graves' hyperthyroidism. Amplified TCR beta CDR3 regions were obtained using RNA transcripts as template. First-round RT-PCR relied on HTBI primers, and a second-round multiplex PCR came next. TCRdb redid the calling of the multiplex PCR reads with MiXCR, one entry per CDR3 protein. The sample yields a few hundred thousand distinct CDR3 sequences, approximately 18% seen once. Details on this clonotype: The antigen is not known.

CDR1 and CDR2 from the germline V gene are SGHRS and YFSETQ. This CDR3 spans 15 amino acids. V gave up 1 base and J gave up 2 bases, with 13 bases separating them. Points from the study as a whole: Blood also contained most of the expanded thyroid clonotypes above 0.001 frequency.

The material sequenced was peripheral blood. V gene TRBV5-1 combines with J gene TRBJ2-7; perhaps D is TRBD1 or TRBD2 (5 bases each). The clonotype comes from an adult woman with stable Graves' hyperthyroidism. The CDR3 is CASSLTGTVPYEQYF. The CDR3, as DNA: TGCGCCAGCAGCTTGACCGGGACGGTCCCCTACGAGCAGTACTTC.